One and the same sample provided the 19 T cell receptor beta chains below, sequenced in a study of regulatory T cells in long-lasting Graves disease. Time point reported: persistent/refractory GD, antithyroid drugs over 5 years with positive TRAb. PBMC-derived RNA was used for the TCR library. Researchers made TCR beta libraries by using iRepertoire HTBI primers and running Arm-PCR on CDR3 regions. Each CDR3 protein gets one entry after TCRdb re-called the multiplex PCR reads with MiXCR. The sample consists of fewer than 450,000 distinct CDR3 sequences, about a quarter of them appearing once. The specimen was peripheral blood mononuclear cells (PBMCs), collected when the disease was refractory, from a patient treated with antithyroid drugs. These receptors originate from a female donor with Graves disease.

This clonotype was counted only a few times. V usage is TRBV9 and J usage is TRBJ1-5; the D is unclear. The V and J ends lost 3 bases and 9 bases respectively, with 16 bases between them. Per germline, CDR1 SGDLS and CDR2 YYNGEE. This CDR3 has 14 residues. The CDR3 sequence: CASSETPEGLPQHF. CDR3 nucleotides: TGTGCCAGCAGCGAGACCCCGGAAGGGTTGCCCCAGCATTTT.

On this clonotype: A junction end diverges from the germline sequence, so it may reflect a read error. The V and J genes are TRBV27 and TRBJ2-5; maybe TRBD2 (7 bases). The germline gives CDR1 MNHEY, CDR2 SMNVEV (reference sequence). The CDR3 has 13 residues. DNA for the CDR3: TGTGCCAGCAGTTTAGAGGGGGGGGAGACCCGGTACTTC. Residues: CASSLEGGETRYF.

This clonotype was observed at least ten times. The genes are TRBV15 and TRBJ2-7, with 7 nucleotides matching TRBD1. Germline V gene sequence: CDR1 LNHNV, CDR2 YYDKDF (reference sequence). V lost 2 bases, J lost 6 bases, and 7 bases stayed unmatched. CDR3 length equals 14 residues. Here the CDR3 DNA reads TGTGCCACCAGCAGACCGGGACCAGGGGGCGAGCAGTACTTC. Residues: CATSRPGPGGEQYF.

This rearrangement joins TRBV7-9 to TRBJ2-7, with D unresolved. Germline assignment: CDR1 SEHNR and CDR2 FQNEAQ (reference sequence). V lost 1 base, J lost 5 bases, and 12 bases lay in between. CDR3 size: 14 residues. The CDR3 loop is CASSLVGEENEQYF. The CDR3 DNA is TGTGCCAGCAGCTTAGTAGGCGAAGAGAACGAGCAGTACTTC.

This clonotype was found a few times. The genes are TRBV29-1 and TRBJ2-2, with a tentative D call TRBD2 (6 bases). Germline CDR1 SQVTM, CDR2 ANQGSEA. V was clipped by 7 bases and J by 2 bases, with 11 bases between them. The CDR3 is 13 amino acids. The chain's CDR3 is CSGASVNTGELFF. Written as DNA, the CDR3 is TGCAGCGGGGCTAGCGTAAACACCGGGGAGCTGTTTTTT.

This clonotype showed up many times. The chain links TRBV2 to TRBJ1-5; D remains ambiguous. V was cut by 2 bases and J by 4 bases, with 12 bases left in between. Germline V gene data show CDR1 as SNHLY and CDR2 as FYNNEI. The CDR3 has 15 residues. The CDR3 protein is CASSEFSVINQPQHF. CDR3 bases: TGTGCCAGCAGTGAATTTTCGGTAATTAATCAGCCCCAGCATTTT.

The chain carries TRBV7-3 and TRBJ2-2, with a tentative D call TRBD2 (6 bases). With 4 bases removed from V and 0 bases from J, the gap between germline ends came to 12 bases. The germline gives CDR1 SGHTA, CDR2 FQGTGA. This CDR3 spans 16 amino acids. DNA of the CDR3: TGTGCCAGCAGCTCGAGGGCGGGAACGAACACCGGGGAGCTGTTTTTT. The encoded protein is CASSSRAGTNTGELFF.

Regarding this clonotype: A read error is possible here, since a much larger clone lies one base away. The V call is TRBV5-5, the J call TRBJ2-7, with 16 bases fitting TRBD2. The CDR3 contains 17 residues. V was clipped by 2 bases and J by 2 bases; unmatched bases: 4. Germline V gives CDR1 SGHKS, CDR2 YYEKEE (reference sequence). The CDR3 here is CASSFGTSGRGTYEQYF. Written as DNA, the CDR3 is TGTGCCAGCAGCTTCGGGACTAGCGGGAGGGGGACCTACGAGCAGTACTTC. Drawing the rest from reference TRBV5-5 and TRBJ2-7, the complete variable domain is DAGVTQSPTHLIKTRGQQVTLRCSPISGHKSVSWYQQVLGQGPQFIFQYYEKEERGRGNFPDRFSARQFPNYSSELNVNALLLGDSALYLCASSFGTSGRGTYEQYFGPGTRLTVT.

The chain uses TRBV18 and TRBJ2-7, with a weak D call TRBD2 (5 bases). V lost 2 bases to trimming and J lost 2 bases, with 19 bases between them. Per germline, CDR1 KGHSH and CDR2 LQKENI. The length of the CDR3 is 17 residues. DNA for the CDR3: TGTGCCAGCTCACCATTAATACAGCGGAACCTCACCTACGAGCAGTACTTC. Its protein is CASSPLIQRNLTYEQYF.

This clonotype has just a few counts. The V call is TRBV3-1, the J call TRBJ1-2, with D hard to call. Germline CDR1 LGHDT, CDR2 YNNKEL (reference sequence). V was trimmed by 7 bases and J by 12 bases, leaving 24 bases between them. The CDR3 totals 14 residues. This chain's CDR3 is CASIADETFSRHTF. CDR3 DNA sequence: TGTGCCAGCATCGCTGATGAGACATTCTCCCGGCACACCTTC.

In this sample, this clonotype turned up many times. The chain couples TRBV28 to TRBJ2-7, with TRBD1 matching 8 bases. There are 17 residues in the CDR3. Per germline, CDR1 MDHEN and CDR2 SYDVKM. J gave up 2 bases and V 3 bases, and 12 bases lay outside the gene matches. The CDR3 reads CASSFPGQGIRTYEQYF. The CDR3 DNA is TGTGCCAGCAGTTTTCCTGGACAGGGCATAAGGACCTACGAGCAGTACTTC.

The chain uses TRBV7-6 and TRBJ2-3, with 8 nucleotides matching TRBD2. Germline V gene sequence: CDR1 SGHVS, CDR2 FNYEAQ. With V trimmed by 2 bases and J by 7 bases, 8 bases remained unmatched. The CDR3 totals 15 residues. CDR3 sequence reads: CASSLIREGPHTQYF. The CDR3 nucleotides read TGTGCCAGCAGCTTAATACGGGAGGGCCCACATACGCAGTATTTT.

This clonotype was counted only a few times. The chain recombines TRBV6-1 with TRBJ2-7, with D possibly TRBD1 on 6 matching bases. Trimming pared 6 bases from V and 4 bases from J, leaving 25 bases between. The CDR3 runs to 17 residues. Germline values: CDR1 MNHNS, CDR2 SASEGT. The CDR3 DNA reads TGTGCCAGCAGCCGAAGTAAGACAGGATTCATTATTTACGAGCAGTACTTC. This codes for CASSRSKTGFIIYEQYF.

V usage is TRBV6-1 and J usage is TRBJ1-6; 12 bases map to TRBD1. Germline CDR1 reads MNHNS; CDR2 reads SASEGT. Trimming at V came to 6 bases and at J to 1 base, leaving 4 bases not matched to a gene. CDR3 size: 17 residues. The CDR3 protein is CASREGQGASYNSPLHF. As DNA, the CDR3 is TGTGCCAGCAGAGAGGGACAGGGGGCGTCCTATAATTCACCCCTCCACTTT.

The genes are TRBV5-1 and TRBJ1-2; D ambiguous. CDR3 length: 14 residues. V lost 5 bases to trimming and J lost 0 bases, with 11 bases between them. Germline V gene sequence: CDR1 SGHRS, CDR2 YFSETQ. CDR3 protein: CASSNPPANYGYTF. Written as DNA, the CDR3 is TGCGCCAGCAGTAACCCGCCAGCTAACTATGGCTACACCTTC.

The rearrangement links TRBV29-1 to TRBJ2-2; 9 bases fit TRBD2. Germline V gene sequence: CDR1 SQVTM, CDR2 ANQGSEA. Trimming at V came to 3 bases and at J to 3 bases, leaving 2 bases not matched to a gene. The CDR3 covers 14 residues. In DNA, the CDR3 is TGCAGCGTTGACGGCGGGAGGGACACCGGGGAGCTGTTTTTT. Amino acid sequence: CSVDGGRDTGELFF.

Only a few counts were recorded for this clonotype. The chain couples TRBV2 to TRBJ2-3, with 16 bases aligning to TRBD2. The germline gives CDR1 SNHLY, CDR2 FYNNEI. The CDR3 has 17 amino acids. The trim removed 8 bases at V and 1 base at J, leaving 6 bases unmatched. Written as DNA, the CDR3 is TGTGCCAGCTCGGGACTAGCGGGAGGGAGGGGCACAGATACGCAGTATTTT. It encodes CASSGLAGGRGTDTQYF.

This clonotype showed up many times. CDR3 in amino acids: CASGFGPSEAFF. The CDR3 DNA reads as TGTGCTAGTGGTTTTGGACCGAGTGAAGCTTTCTTT. The V call is TRBV12-5, the J call TRBJ1-1; D is unclear. The CDR3 extends over 12 amino acids. Germline V lookup: CDR1 LGHNT, CDR2 FRNRAP. Trimming removed 3 bases from V and 7 bases from J, with 9 bases in between.

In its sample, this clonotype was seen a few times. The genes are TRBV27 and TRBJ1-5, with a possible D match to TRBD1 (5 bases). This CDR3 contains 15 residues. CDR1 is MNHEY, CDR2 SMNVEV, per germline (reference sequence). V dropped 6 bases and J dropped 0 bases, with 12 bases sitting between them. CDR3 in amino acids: CASRRGWDSNQPQHF. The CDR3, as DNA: TGTGCCAGCAGAAGGGGCTGGGATAGCAATCAGCCCCAGCATTTT.